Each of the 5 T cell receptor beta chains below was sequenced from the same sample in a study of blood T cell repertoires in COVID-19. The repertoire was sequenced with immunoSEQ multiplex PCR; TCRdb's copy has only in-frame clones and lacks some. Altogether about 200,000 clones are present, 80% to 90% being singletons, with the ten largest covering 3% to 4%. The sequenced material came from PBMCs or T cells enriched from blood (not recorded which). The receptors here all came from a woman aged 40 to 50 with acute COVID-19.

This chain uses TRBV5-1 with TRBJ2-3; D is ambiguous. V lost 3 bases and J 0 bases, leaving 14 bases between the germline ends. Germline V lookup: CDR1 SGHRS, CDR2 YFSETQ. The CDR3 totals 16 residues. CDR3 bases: TGCGCCAGCAGCTCGTCTTCTAGGATTAGCACAGATACGCAGTATTTT. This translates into CASSSSSRISTDTQYF.

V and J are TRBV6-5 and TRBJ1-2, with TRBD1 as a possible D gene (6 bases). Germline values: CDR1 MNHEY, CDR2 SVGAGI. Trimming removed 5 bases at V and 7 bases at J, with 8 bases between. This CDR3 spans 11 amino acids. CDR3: CASSPGVGYTF. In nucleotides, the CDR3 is TGTGCCAGCAGTCCAGGGGTTGGCTACACCTTC.

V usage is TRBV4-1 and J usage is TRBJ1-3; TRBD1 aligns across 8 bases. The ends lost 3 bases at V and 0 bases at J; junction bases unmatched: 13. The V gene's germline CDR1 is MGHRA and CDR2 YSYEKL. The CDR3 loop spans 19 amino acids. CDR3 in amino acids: CASSQSVTGGVGSGNTIYF. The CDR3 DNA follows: TGCGCCAGCAGCCAGTCCGTTACAGGGGGTGTCGGCTCTGGAAACACCATATATTTT.

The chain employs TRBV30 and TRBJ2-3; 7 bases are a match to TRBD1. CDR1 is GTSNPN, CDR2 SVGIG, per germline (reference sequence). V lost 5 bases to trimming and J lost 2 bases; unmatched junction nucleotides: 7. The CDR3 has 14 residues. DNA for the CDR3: TGTGCCTGGGACGGGACAGCGGCCACAGATACGCAGTATTTT. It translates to CAWDGTAATDTQYF.

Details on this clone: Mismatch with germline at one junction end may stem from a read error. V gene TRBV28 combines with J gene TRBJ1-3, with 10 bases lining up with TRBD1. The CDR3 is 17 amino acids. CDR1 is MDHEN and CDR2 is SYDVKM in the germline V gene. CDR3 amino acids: CASNLRQGALSGNTIYF. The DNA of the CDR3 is TGTGCCAGCAATTTAAGACAGGGGGCATTATCTGGAAACACCATATATTTT.